Given below is one TCR beta chain in context. This record comes from a study of blood T cell repertoires in COVID-19. Study details: Samples of COVID-19 (acute and convalescent) were obtained from the United States, Italy and Spain.

Study members were between about 18 and 95 years old and lived in some 26 US regions. All recovered Cohort 3 donors got two negative PCRs, got clearance, or saw symptom resolution. Authors' data handling: Nucleated cell number was recorded as an estimate derived from reference gene primer amplification. Here immunoSEQ multiplex PCR was the method, and the copy in TCRdb shows in-frame clones only, minus some. V and J calls and clone size are those listed in that table; D and trimming were worked out from the DNA. The data hold about 130,000 clones, with around 80% observed a single time. The V segment lost 2 bases and the J segment 1 base; nucleotides outside the gene matches: 3. This CDR3 contains 15 residues. Germline CDR1 reads SGHRS; CDR2 reads YFSETQ.

The chain is built from TRBV5-1 and TRBJ2-3; 8 nucleotides align to TRBD1. The TCR originated in a woman aged 45-65 years who had recovered from COVID-19. The sample taken for sequencing was PBMCs or T cells enriched from blood (not recorded which). The CDR3 nucleotides read TGCGCCAGCAGCTTCGAGACAGGGGGCACAGATACGCAGTATTTT. It yields the protein CASSFETGGTDTQYF.